Listed here are 3 T cell receptor beta chains from one sample, sequenced in a study of somatic reversion in DOCK8 deficiency. From 95 to 100 ng genomic DNA, TRB libraries were made by one-step EuroClonality-NGS amplicon PCR. Each CDR3 protein is one row after TCRdb ran MiXCR on the multiplex PCR reads. The sample includes 2,000 to 3,000 distinct CDR3 sequences, 26% of them seen just once. The sequenced material came from peripheral blood. The origin of the receptors is a human donor in good health.

This clonotype has more than one count but fewer than ten. The genes are TRBV9 and TRBJ1-3; weak D call: TRBD1 (6 bases). Trimming removed 0 bases from V and 4 bases from J, with 11 bases in between. CDR3 size: 15 residues. Germline V CDR1 and CDR2: SGDLS, YYNGEE. DNA for the CDR3: TGTGCCAGCAGCGTAGTCGGACAGTCCGGAAACACCATATATTTT. Residues: CASSVVGQSGNTIYF.

This clonotype is medium-sized within its sample. This CDR3 reads CASSGTGAYEQYF. In nucleotides, the CDR3 is TGCGCCAGCAGCGGGACAGGGGCCTACGAGCAGTACTTC. V and J are TRBV23-1 and TRBJ2-7; 10 nucleotides line up with TRBD1. TRBV23-1 is an ORF, with its function uncertain. This CDR3 contains 13 residues. The V gene end was trimmed by 6 bases and the J gene end by 2 bases; junction bases not matched to a gene: 1.

This clonotype ranks as medium-sized. The rearrangement links TRBV7-2 to TRBJ1-1; maybe TRBD1 (5 bases). V was trimmed by 5 bases and J by 7 bases, leaving 14 bases between them. Germline assignment: CDR1 SGHTA and CDR2 FQGNSA. The CDR3 runs 13 residues. Written as DNA, the CDR3 is TGTGCCAGCAGCCTGGTGGCAGGGCTTGAAGCTTTCTTT. The encoded protein is CASSLVAGLEAFF.